This TCR beta chain stems from a study of spatial heterogeneity in lung cancer (dated by TCRdb to between 2017 and 2020). General notes on the study: The donors were more than 65 patients from the lung TRACERx cohort who had early-stage, untreated non-small cell lung cancer. Follow-up PBMC samples were sequenced whenever the samples were available, and the median time to follow-up was two to three years after resection. Beta-chain transcripts were consistently detected in greater numbers than alpha-chain transcripts, which likely reflects a higher abundance of beta-chain transcripts. In the raw uncorrected reads, each unique combination of TCR and UMI appeared on average more than ten times. The study quantitatively compared TCR alpha and beta repertoires across multiple tumor regions, matched nontumor lung and blood in non-small cell lung cancer. Nonsynonymous mutation counts, determined by whole-exome sequencing of tumor tissue, were related to features of the TCR repertoire. At surgery, both alpha and beta chains were TCR-sequenced in more than 200 tumor regions, fewer than 80 matched nontumor lung samples and 56 PBMC samples.

Receptors were amplified or captured by 5' RACE. TCRdb shows the sequencer as NextSeq 500. The TCR library protocol attached a unique molecular identifier to each TCR cDNA molecule to allow correction of PCR and sequencing errors. Per the authors' processing: TCR identification, UMI-based error correction and CDR3 extraction were all carried out with Decombinator tools. TCRs above a frequency of 2 per 1,000, corresponding to the top 1% of the tumor frequency distribution, were defined as expanded. Renyi diversity was computed with the R vegan package after each repertoire had been subsampled 100 times to 5,000 TCRs. CDR3 similarity networks were constructed using string-kernel similarity of amino acid triplets, with links drawn between CDR3s whose pairwise similarity was above 0.82. TCRdb reanalyzed the raw reads on its own, using fastp at Q25 for trimming and MiXCR for clone calling, and kept in-frame beta chains. Rows matching on CDR3 protein sequence are summarized as one entry with the most common DNA and genes. These V and J calls originate from TCRdb's pipeline instead of the authors' own analysis. The table for this sample lists 95,000 to 120,000 distinct CDR3 sequences; 10% to 14% of them were counted only once. The ten largest clonotypes hold approximately 24% of the sample.

What the work shows at the level of the full study, not this receptor alone: Ubiquitous expanded tumor TCRs were detected in blood more often at tumor resection than at routine follow-up. Only around 15 patients were included in comparisons of baseline and follow-up blood repertoires. Confirming at a functional level the hypothesis that regional TCRs recognize regional mutations was considered to require additional single-cell paired TCR alpha and beta sequencing.

The sample's time point label is to be understood as: blood at routine non-recurrence follow-up after resection. For TCR sequencing, whole RNA was extracted from tumor and nontumor lung tissue, or from cryopreserved PBMC samples, and no cell sorting was done. A patient was chosen for TCR sequencing only when enough RNA was available from at least two tumor regions. The table lists this clonotype with many counts. There is no known antigen for this receptor. The sample holds no much larger clone one base away, and base qualities are not on file. The specimen was PBMCs, collected at follow-up. The clonotype was recovered from a female donor with early-stage non-small cell lung cancer.

The DNA sequence is given as TGTGCCAGCAGCTTAGTCTACTCACCCCTCCACTTT. It specifies CASSLVYSPLHF. The V and J segments used are TRBV7-8 and TRBJ1-6; the D gene assignment is ambiguous. In the germline V gene, CDR1 corresponds to SGHVS and CDR2 to FQNEAQ. Spanning cysteine to phenylalanine, the CDR3 consists of 12 amino acids. Only CDR3 DNA is held: 36 bases, read in frame from base 1. V and J are truncated by 1 base and 10 bases respectively, leaving an intervening sequence of 5 bases.